Below, 30 T cell receptor beta chains from the same sample are listed, as sequenced in a study of OX40 agonist ivuxolimab in advanced cancers. Profiled with immunoSEQ multiplex PCR; TCRdb holds only in-frame clones, not every one. The profile covers approximately 65,000 clones, with roughly nine tenths appearing a single time and over 0.6% taken by the ten largest. The source was CD4+ or CD8+ T cells sorted from blood, collected in a trial of the OX40 agonist ivuxolimab. These receptors all come from an adult with an advanced solid tumor such as melanoma, head and neck, liver or kidney cancer.

V and J are TRBV28 and TRBJ2-7; D is unresolved. The CDR3 is made up of 15 amino acids. Trimming cost V 1 base and J 0 bases, with 10 bases left between them. Germline CDR1 is MDHEN and CDR2 is SYDVKM. Written as DNA, the CDR3 is TGTGCCAGCAGTTTATTGCTGACGAGCTCCTACGAGCAGTACTTC. This codes for CASSLLLTSSYEQYF.

The DNA for the CDR3 is TGTGCCAGCAGCCTCGGACCGAATAGCAATCAGCCCCAGCATTTT. Protein product: CASSLGPNSNQPQHF. V and J are TRBV6-1 and TRBJ1-5; no reliable D call. Trimming took 6 bases from V and 0 from J, leaving 12 bases between them. Germline CDR1 and CDR2: MNHNS and SASEGT. The CDR3 totals 15 residues.

This chain links TRBV6-5 with TRBJ1-2; 7 nucleotides align to TRBD1. The CDR3 totals 14 residues. J gave up 0 bases and V 6 bases, and 4 bases lay outside the gene matches. CDR1 is MNHEY, CDR2 SVGAGI, per germline. CDR3 sequence: CASSPGQANYGYTF. In DNA, the CDR3 is TGTGCCAGCAGCCCCGGACAGGCTAACTATGGCTACACCTTC.

The genes are TRBV5-5 and TRBJ1-1, with D possibly matching TRBD1 (5 bases). Trimming cost V 0 bases and J 0 bases, with 6 bases left between them. CDR1 SGHKS and CDR2 YYEKEE come from the germline V gene (reference sequence). This CDR3 region has 14 residues. This CDR3 is CASSLAGMNTEAFF. The CDR3 region has the DNA TGTGCCAGCAGCTTGGCAGGGATGAACACTGAAGCTTTCTTT.

The genes are TRBV2 and TRBJ2-1, with 7 bases fitting TRBD2. Trimming cost V 4 bases and J 10 bases; bases outside gene matches: 1. Looked up from germline, CDR1 is SNHLY and CDR2 is FYNNEI. The CDR3 is 11 residues long. The CDR3 DNA reads as TGTGCCAGCAGTGTCGGGGGGGAGCAGTTCTTC. It translates to CASSVGGEQFF.

The chain links TRBV29-1 to TRBJ2-2; unclear D gene. The CDR3 consists of 14 residues. Between the trimmed V and J ends, which lost 5 bases and 3 bases, there was a span of 13 bases. CDR1 and CDR2 from the germline V gene are SQVTM and ANQGSEA. The CDR3 is CSVQRRRDTGELFF. As DNA, the CDR3 is TGCAGCGTTCAAAGAAGGCGCGACACCGGGGAGCTGTTTTTT.

The chain uses TRBV27 and TRBJ2-3; 9 positions match TRBD1. The junction had 0 bases not matched to a gene; V was cut back by 3 bases and J by 5 bases. The CDR3 has 13 amino acids. Germline V gene sequence: CDR1 MNHEY, CDR2 SMNVEV (reference sequence). CDR3 coding DNA: TGTGCCAGCAGTTTGGACAGGGGAGATACGCAGTATTTT. Amino acids: CASSLDRGDTQYF.

The V call is TRBV6-5, the J call TRBJ2-4; possibly TRBD1 for D (5 bases). The CDR3 extends over 13 amino acids. Germline V lookup: CDR1 MNHEY, CDR2 SVGAGI. Trimming shortened V by 4 bases and J by 7 bases, and 11 bases separated the two germline ends. The CDR3 loop reads CASSSDSLNIQYF. CDR3 sequence (DNA): TGTGCCAGCAGTTCTGACAGCTTGAACATTCAGTACTTC.

The rearrangement joins TRBV11-2 to TRBJ1-3, with D hard to call. CDR1 and CDR2 (germline): SGHAT, FQNNGV. The CDR3 contains 11 residues. Trimming shortened V by 4 bases and J by 2 bases, and 0 bases separated the two germline ends. DNA for the CDR3: TGTGCCAGCAGCTCTGGAAACACCATATATTTT. Its protein is CASSSGNTIYF.

The chain recombines TRBV29-1 with TRBJ2-7; D is unresolved. The CDR3 runs to 13 residues. Germline CDR1 SQVTM, CDR2 ANQGSEA. The V and J ends lost 4 bases and 0 bases respectively, with 10 bases between them. This chain's CDR3 is CSVAPSGSYEQYF. CDR3 sequence (DNA): TGCAGCGTTGCACCGTCGGGCTCCTACGAGCAGTACTTC.

The J gene is TRBJ2-3, the V gene TRBV6-5; D is ambiguous. V lost 7 bases, J lost 3 bases, and 5 bases lay in between. The CDR3 length is 11 residues. Germline CDR1 is MNHEY and CDR2 is SVGAGI. CDR3 protein: CASMGTDTQYF. The CDR3, as DNA: TGTGCCAGCATGGGAACAGATACGCAGTATTTT.

The chain is built from TRBV5-6 and TRBJ2-3, with D unclear. V gave up 0 bases and J gave up 7 bases, with 12 bases separating them. This CDR3 spans 14 amino acids. Germline V CDR1 and CDR2: SGHDT, YYEEEE. The CDR3 sequence: CASSLVSHLNTQYF. The CDR3 coding sequence is TGTGCCAGCAGCTTGGTTTCCCACCTTAATACGCAGTATTTT.

This chain uses TRBV25-1 with TRBJ1-4, with D possibly TRBD1 on 5 matching bases. The CDR3 runs 15 residues. CDR1 and CDR2 (germline): MGHDK, SYGVNS. Trimming cost V 4 bases and J 7 bases, with 16 bases left between them. The CDR3 region is CASSGRGGRLEKLFF. In DNA, the CDR3 is TGTGCCAGCAGTGGTCGGGGGGGGAGACTTGAAAAACTGTTTTTT.

The rearrangement links TRBV30 to TRBJ1-1; TRBD1 matches 10 bases. The CDR3 is made up of 15 amino acids. Germline V gene lookup returns CDR1 GTSNPN and CDR2 SVGIG (reference sequence). J was trimmed by 5 bases and V by 2 bases; bases with no gene match: 8. CDR3 loop: CAWSTGQGQGTEAFF. The CDR3 DNA reads as TGTGCCTGGAGTACGGGACAGGGGCAAGGAACTGAAGCTTTCTTT.

The CDR3 sequence: CASKGGGLSNQPQHF. CDR3 coding DNA: TGTGCCAGCAAAGGGGGGGGCTTGAGCAATCAGCCCCAGCATTTT. The rearrangement joins TRBV6-1 to TRBJ1-5; D possibly corresponds to TRBD1 (6 bases). From germline, CDR1 is MNHNS and CDR2 SASEGT. Trimming took 7 bases from V and 1 from J, leaving 14 bases between them. CDR3 length: 15 amino acids.

The rearrangement uses TRBV6-5 and TRBJ2-7; TRBD2 matches 13 bases. The trim removed 6 bases at V and 4 bases at J, leaving 6 bases unmatched. Germline V gives CDR1 MNHEY, CDR2 SVGAGI. This CDR3 is 15 amino acids long. DNA for the CDR3: TGTGCCAGCAGAACGACTAGCGGGAGGTCGTACGAGCAGTACTTC. Protein product: CASRTTSGRSYEQYF.

CDR3 region: CATSPKGSSQETQYF. CDR3 DNA: TGTGCCACCAGCCCCAAAGGATCTTCGCAAGAGACCCAGTACTTC. The rearrangement uses TRBV15 and TRBJ2-5; unclear D gene. The CDR3 totals 15 residues. Trimming took off 5 bases at V and 2 bases at J, with 15 bases between the two ends. Germline V lookup: CDR1 LNHNV, CDR2 YYDKDF (reference sequence).

This clone was seen once. The gene calls are TRBV13 and TRBJ1-3; 7 nucleotides align to TRBD1. V shed 5 bases and J 5 bases; nucleotides not matched to a gene: 9. This CDR3 spans 15 amino acids. The germline V gene encodes CDR1 PRHDT and CDR2 FYEKMQ (reference sequence). The CDR3 here is CASSRDSAGRNTIYF. In DNA, the CDR3 is TGTGCCAGCAGCCGGGACAGCGCAGGGAGAAACACCATATATTTT. Variable domain in full (rest from reference TRBV13 and TRBJ1-3): AAGVIQSPRHLIKEKRETATLKCYPIPRHDTVYWYQQGPGQDPQFLISFYEKMQSDKGSIPDRFSAQQFSDYHSELNMSSLELGDSALYFCASSRDSAGRNTIYFGEGSWLTVV.

This clone has only a few counts. The rearrangement links TRBV28 to TRBJ2-7; D gene ambiguous. This CDR3 is built from 11 residues. Trimming removed 4 bases from V and 3 bases from J, with 4 bases in between. Germline CDR1 reads MDHEN; CDR2 reads SYDVKM. The CDR3 DNA is TGTGCCAGCAGTTCCCTCTACGAGCAGTACTTC. As protein: CASSSLYEQYF.

The chain carries TRBV4-2 and TRBJ2-5; no definite D call. The CDR3 loop spans 13 amino acids. V lost 1 base and J 5 bases, leaving 8 bases between the germline ends. Germline V gene data show CDR1 as LGHNA and CDR2 as YNFKEQ. The CDR3 here is CASSQAALETQYF. The CDR3 coding sequence is TGTGCCAGCAGCCAAGCAGCCTTGGAGACCCAGTACTTC.

This clone showed up just once. The chain is built from TRBV4-2 and TRBJ2-1; D call uncertain. Between the trimmed V and J ends, which lost 6 bases and 0 bases, there was a span of 15 bases. Germline values: CDR1 LGHNA, CDR2 YNFKEQ. This CDR3 contains 16 residues. The DNA for the CDR3 is TGTGCCAGCAGTCCTTCTGTGGGTAGCTCCTACAATGAGCAGTTCTTC. Amino acid sequence: CASSPSVGSSYNEQFF.

The chain carries TRBV6-5 and TRBJ2-6; D gene ambiguous. The germline V gene has CDR1 MNHEY and CDR2 SVGAGI. This CDR3 is 11 amino acids long. Trimming stripped 4 bases from V and 12 bases from J, with 7 bases between. CDR3 in amino acids: CASSSSSVLTF. For the CDR3, the DNA is TGTGCCAGCAGTTCCTCGTCCGTCCTGACTTTC.

The chain uses TRBV5-6 and TRBJ1-1; weak D call: TRBD1 (5 bases). From germline, CDR1 is SGHDT and CDR2 YYEEEE. The CDR3 loop spans 15 amino acids. Trimming shortened V by 4 bases and J by 2 bases, and 15 bases separated the two germline ends. Written as DNA, the CDR3 is TGTGCCAGCAGCCCCTGGGGGGGAAGAAACACTGAAGCTTTCTTT. Residues: CASSPWGGRNTEAFF. Full variable domain (remainder filled in from reference TRBV5-6 and TRBJ1-1): DAGVTQSPTHLIKTRGQQVTLRCSPKSGHDTVSWYQQALGQGPQFIFQYYEEEERQRGNFPDRFSGHQFPNYSSELNVNALLLGDSALYLCASSPWGGRNTEAFFGQGTRLTVV.

The chain has TRBV11-2 and TRBJ2-1, with D unresolved. The CDR3 loop spans 18 amino acids. Germline-derived CDR1 and CDR2 are SGHAT and FQNNGV. V was shortened by 3 bases and J by 0 bases, with 18 bases between the two germline ends. Here the CDR3 reads CASSFGLLGFSSYNEQFF. For the CDR3, the DNA is TGTGCCAGCAGCTTTGGTCTCCTGGGGTTTAGCTCCTACAATGAGCAGTTCTTC.

This rearrangement joins TRBV5-1 to TRBJ1-2; 8 bases line up with TRBD1. The CDR3 totals 16 residues. J was trimmed by 6 bases and V by 4 bases; bases with no gene match: 14. CDR1 is SGHRS and CDR2 is YFSETQ in the germline V gene. The CDR3 DNA reads as TGCGCCAGCAGCCCGCGGCGTGGACAGGGTACCCATGGCTACACCTTC. This sequence encodes CASSPRRGQGTHGYTF.

The rearrangement joins TRBV28 to TRBJ2-7; a possible D gene is TRBD1 (6 bases). Trimming cost V 4 bases and J 4 bases, with 14 bases left between them. CDR3 length: 14 amino acids. CDR1 and CDR2 from the germline V gene are MDHEN and SYDVKM. CDR3 sequence reads: CASSSQGLQYEQYF. The CDR3 DNA reads TGTGCCAGCAGTTCTCAGGGGCTCCAATACGAGCAGTACTTC. Looking up the rest from reference TRBV28 and TRBJ2-7 gives the full variable domain: DVKVTQSSRYLVKRTGEKVFLECVQDMDHENMFWYRQDPGLGLRLIYFSYDVKMKEKGDIPEGYSVSREKKERFSLILESASTNQTSMYLCASSSQGLQYEQYFGPGTRLTVT.

The CDR3 DNA reads as TGTGCCAGCAGCCCGGGACAGAGCTCCTACAATGAGCAGTTCTTC. Translated, it gives CASSPGQSSYNEQFF. This chain connects TRBV5-4 to TRBJ2-1; 7 bases fit TRBD1. The CDR3 loop spans 15 amino acids. The V gene end was trimmed by 4 bases and the J gene end by 0 bases; junction bases not matched to a gene: 4. CDR1 is SGHNT, CDR2 YYREEE, per germline (reference sequence).

The chain couples TRBV5-1 to TRBJ1-1; the D gene is possibly TRBD1 (5 bases). Trimming removed 2 bases at V and 11 bases at J, with 13 bases between. This CDR3 is 12 amino acids long. From germline, CDR1 is SGHRS and CDR2 YFSETQ. CDR3 DNA: TGCGCCAGCAGCTTCGGATCAAGGGACGCTTTCTTT. The encoded protein is CASSFGSRDAFF.

This chain joins TRBV27 and TRBJ1-1, with 10 bases lining up with TRBD1. Unmatched junction bases numbered 7, after V lost 5 bases and J lost 4 bases. The CDR3 is made up of 15 amino acids. The germline V gene encodes CDR1 MNHEY and CDR2 SMNVEV (reference sequence). The CDR3 loop reads CASSLRTGGSTEAFF. The CDR3 bases are TGTGCCAGCAGTCTCCGGACAGGGGGGAGCACTGAAGCTTTCTTT.

The chain couples TRBV10-1 to TRBJ1-5, with D perhaps matching TRBD1 (5 bases). V lost 8 bases to trimming and J lost 3 bases, with 11 bases between them. Germline V lookup: CDR1 WNHNN, CDR2 SYGVQD (reference sequence). There are 13 residues in the CDR3. The CDR3 sequence: CASDGGYNQPQHF. In nucleotides, the CDR3 is TGCGCCAGCGACGGGGGGTACAATCAGCCCCAGCATTTT.